Detailed here is one TCR beta chain. Per the original data handling: Amplified reference gene primers provided the basis for estimating nucleated cell counts. This table comes from immunoSEQ multiplex PCR, and its TCRdb copy is limited to in-frame clones, with some not included. V, J and clone size are those of that table, while D and trimming were read from the DNA. The sample has some 240,000 clones; 86% are singletons. The sample originates from a study of blood T cell repertoires in COVID-19. About the study: Material from acute and convalescent COVID-19 was sourced from the United States, Italy and Spain. From T cells, B-cell-depleted T cells, or PBMCs came the material, which was cDNA or gDNA.

This CDR3 has 15 amino acids. The V segment lost 6 bases and the J segment 8 bases; nucleotides outside the gene matches: 11. Germline CDR1 and CDR2: ENHRY and SYGVKD. Recruits, aged about 18 to 95 years, lived in 20 to 30 US areas. The material sequenced was PBMCs or T cells enriched from blood (not recorded which). The chain is built from TRBV10-3 and TRBJ2-1, with 9 bases aligning to TRBD2. The TCR sequence derives from a middle-aged woman with acute COVID-19. Here the CDR3 reads CAIRRTSEALDEQFF. CDR3 DNA sequence: TGTGCCATCAGGCGGACTAGCGAGGCCTTAGATGAGCAGTTCTTC.